A single sample gave rise to the 6 T cell receptor beta chains below, sequenced in a study of blood T cell repertoires in COVID-19. The assay was immunoSEQ multiplex PCR, and TCRdb's table has in-frame clones only and misses some. The profile shows 150,000 to 200,000 clones, approximately 83% of them singletons. What was sequenced was peripheral blood. The receptor source for this set is a man between 60 and 70 years old with acute or convalescent COVID-19.

This clone was recorded once. The chain recombines TRBV28 with TRBJ2-7; 9 bases are shared with TRBD1. The CDR3 loop spans 13 amino acids. The ends lost 1 base at V and 6 bases at J; junction bases unmatched: 1. Germline loops: CDR1 MDHEN, CDR2 SYDVKM. The CDR3 bases are TGTGCCAGCAGTTTATTGACAGGGGGCGAGCAGTACTTC. Translated, it gives CASSLLTGGEQYF.

The gene calls are TRBV24-1 and TRBJ2-2, with a possible D match to TRBD1 (5 bases). There are 16 residues in the CDR3. Germline-derived CDR1 and CDR2 are KGHDR and SFDVKD. V was trimmed by 1 base and J by 2 bases, leaving 10 bases between them. CDR3 sequence (DNA): TGTGCCACCAGTGATTTTGAGACAGCCAACACCGGGGAGCTGTTTTTT. Amino acids: CATSDFETANTGELFF.

The V call is TRBV6-5, the J call TRBJ2-3; 7 nucleotides line up with TRBD2. Germline V gives CDR1 MNHEY, CDR2 SVGAGI. The CDR3 extends over 16 amino acids. V shed 2 bases and J 2 bases; nucleotides not matched to a gene: 7. CDR3 sequence (DNA): TGTGCCAGCAGTTACGTTGGAGCGGGGTTCACAGATACGCAGTATTTT. Protein product: CASSYVGAGFTDTQYF.

V is TRBV10-3 and J is TRBJ1-5, with D tentatively TRBD1 (5 bases). The CDR3 loop spans 15 amino acids. Trimming removed 3 bases at V and 1 base at J, with 10 bases between. The germline gives CDR1 ENHRY, CDR2 SYGVKD. As DNA, the CDR3 is TGTGCCATCAGTGATTCCGGGGGAAGCAATCAGCCCCAGCATTTT. This codes for CAISDSGGSNQPQHF.

This clone was seen a handful of times. The J gene is TRBJ2-7, the V gene TRBV27; D not resolved. CDR1 MNHEY and CDR2 SMNVEV come from the germline V gene (reference sequence). The CDR3 loop spans 10 amino acids. V dropped 6 bases and J dropped 3 bases, with 3 bases sitting between them. The CDR3 region has the DNA TGTGCCAGCAGCCTCTACGAGCAGTACTTC. This gives the protein CASSLYEQYF.

The chain links TRBV28 to TRBJ1-1; 7 nucleotides line up with TRBD1. CDR3 length: 13 amino acids. Germline-derived CDR1 and CDR2 are MDHEN and SYDVKM. After removal of 6 bases from V and 1 base from J, the junction contained 2 bases not matched to a gene. The CDR3, as DNA: TGTGCCAGCAGCAGACAGGGGAACACTGAAGCTTTCTTT. Its translation: CASSRQGNTEAFF.